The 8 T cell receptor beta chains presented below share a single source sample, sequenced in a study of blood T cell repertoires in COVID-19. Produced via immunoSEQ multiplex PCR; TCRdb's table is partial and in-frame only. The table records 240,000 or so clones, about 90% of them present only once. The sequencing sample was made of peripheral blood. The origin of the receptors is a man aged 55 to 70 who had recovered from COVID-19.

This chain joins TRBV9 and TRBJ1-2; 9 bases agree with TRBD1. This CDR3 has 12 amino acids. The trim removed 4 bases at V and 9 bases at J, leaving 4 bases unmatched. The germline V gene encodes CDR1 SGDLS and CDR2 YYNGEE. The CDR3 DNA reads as TGTGCCAGCAGCCTCGGACAGGGGCGCTACACCTTC. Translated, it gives CASSLGQGRYTF.

The DNA of the CDR3 is TGTGCCAGCTCACCCCGAGGACTTTCGCCTGGTACGCAGTATTTT. As protein: CASSPRGLSPGTQYF. The gene calls are TRBV27 and TRBJ2-3; weak D call: TRBD2 (5 bases). The CDR3 has 15 residues. Trimming took 8 bases from V and 8 from J, leaving 23 bases between them. The germline V gene has CDR1 MNHEY and CDR2 SMNVEV (reference sequence).

The CDR3 reads CATSRGNQPQHF. The CDR3, as DNA: TGTGCCACCAGCCGGGGCAATCAGCCCCAGCATTTT. The chain combines TRBV24-1 with TRBJ1-5; D ambiguous. The ends were cut back, 7 bases at V and 2 bases at J, with 5 bases in the middle. The length of the CDR3 is 12 residues. CDR1 and CDR2 from the germline V gene are KGHDR and SFDVKD.

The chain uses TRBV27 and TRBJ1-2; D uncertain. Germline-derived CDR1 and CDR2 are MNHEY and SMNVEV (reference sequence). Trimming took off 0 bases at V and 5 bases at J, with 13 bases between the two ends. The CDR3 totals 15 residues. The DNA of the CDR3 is TGTGCCAGCAGTTTATCGTCAACCCGAGTGTATGGCTACACCTTC. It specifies CASSLSSTRVYGYTF.

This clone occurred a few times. Written as DNA, the CDR3 is TGCGCCAGCAGCTTGTTGGGGGGGAGTTACAATGAGCAGTTCTTC. This sequence encodes CASSLLGGSYNEQFF. The gene calls are TRBV5-1 and TRBJ2-1; 7 bases map to TRBD2. The V gene's germline CDR1 is SGHRS and CDR2 YFSETQ. The CDR3 length is 15 residues. V lost 1 base, J lost 4 bases, and 5 bases stayed unmatched.

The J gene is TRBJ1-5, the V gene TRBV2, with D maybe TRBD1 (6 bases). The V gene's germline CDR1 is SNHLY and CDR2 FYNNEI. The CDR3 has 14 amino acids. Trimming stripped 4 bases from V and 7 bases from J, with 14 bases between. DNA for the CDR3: TGTGCCAGCAGTGTAGCAGGGGCCCGGCAGCCCCAGCATTTT. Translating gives CASSVAGARQPQHF. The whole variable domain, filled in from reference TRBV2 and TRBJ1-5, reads EPEVTQTPSHQVTQMGQEVILRCVPISNHLYFYWYRQILGQKVEFLVSFYNNEISEKSEIFDDQFSVERPDGSNFTLKIRSTKLEDSAMYFCASSVAGARQPQHFGDGTRLSIL.

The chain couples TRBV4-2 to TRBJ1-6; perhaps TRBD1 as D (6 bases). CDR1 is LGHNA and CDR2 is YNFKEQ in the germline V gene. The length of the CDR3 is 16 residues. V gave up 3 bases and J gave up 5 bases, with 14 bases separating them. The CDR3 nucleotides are TGTGCCAGCAGCCAGATCCAGGGGAGGGATAATTCACCCCTCCACTTT. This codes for CASSQIQGRDNSPLHF.

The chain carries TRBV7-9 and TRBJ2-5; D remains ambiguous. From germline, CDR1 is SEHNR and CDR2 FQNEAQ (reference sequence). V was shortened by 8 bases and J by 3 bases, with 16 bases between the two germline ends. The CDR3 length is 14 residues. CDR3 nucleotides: TGTGCCAGCCTAGGATTCGGCTCGAAAGAGACCCAGTACTTC. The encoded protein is CASLGFGSKETQYF.